The clone carrying this T cell receptor (beta chain) came up a few times. Its antigen is unknown. Profiling relied on immunoSEQ multiplex PCR, and the TCRdb table lists in-frame clones only, not all of them. The sample records about 27,000 clones, roughly 73% being singletons. This CDR3 is built from 14 residues. Trimming shortened V by 1 base and J by 8 bases, and 14 bases separated the two germline ends. Germline CDR1 and CDR2: MNHNS and SASEGT. These data originate in a study of vaccination effects on CD4 cells after COVID-19. Antigen-specific CD4+ T cells were expanded (with viral peptide pools) by the ViraFEST assay ahead of sequencing. CD4+ T cells were isolated after around ten days of culture. Prior SARS-CoV-2 infection was absent in the vaccine recipients, as shown by negative nucleocapsid antibodies. IL-2 at 10 IU/ml and peptides at about 10 ug/ml were added to cultured PBMC, two million per well.

The chain joins TRBV6-1 to TRBJ1-2, with unresolved D. The sample consisted of CD4+ T cells from PBMCs cultured with HCoV-NL63 spike peptides, taken before COVID-19 vaccination. The source is a human donor who received a COVID-19 vaccine. CDR3 in DNA: TGTGCCAGCAGTGAAGACGCTCGAGCCCGGGGCTACACCTTC. It codes for CASSEDARARGYTF.